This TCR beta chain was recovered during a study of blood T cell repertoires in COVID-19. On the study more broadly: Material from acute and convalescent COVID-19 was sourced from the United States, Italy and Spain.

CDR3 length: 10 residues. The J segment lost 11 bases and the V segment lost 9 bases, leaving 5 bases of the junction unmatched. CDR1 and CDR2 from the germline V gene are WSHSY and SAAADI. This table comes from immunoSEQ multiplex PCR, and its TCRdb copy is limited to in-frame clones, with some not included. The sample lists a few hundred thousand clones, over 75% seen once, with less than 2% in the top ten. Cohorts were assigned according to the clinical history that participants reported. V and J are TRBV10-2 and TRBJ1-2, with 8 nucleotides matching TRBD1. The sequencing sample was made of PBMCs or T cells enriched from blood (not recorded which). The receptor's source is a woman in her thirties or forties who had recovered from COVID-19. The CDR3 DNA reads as TGCGCCAGTGGACAGGGTGAATACACCTTC. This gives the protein CASGQGEYTF.